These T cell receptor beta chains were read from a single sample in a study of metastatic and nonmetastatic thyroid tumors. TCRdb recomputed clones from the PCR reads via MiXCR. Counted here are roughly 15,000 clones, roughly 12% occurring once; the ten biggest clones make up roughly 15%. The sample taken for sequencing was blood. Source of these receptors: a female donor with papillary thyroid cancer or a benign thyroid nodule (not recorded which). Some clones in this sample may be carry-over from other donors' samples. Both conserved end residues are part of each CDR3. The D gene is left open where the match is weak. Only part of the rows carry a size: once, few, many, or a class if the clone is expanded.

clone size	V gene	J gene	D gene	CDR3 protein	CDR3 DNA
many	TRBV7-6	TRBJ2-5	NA	CASSLADSGTQYF	TGTGCCAGCAGCTTAGCGGACTCGGGGACCCAGTACTTC
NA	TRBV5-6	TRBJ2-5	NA	CASSLVAGSWETQYF	TGTGCCAGCAGCTTGGTGGCGGGTTCTTGGGAGACCCAGTACTTC
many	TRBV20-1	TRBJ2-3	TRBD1	CSARARQGSTDTQYF	TGCAGTGCTAGAGCCAGACAGGGAAGCACAGATACGCAGTATTTT
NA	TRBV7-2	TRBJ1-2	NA	CASSLEGDGYTF	TGTGCCAGCAGCTTAGAAGGGGATGGCTACACCTTC
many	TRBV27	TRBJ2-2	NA	CASSLQEDTGELFF	TGTGCCAGCAGTTTACAAGAGGACACCGGGGAGCTGTTTTTT
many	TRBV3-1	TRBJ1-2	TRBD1	CASSQDGQGWRYGYTF	TGTGCCAGCAGCCAAGACGGACAGGGCTGGCGGTATGGCTACACCTTC
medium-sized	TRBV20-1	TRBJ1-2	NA	CSAPGGYTF	TGCAGTGCTCCAGGAGGCTACACCTTC
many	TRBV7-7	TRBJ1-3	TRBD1	CASSQGTGIGNTIYF	TGTGCTAGCAGCCAAGGGACAGGGATCGGAAACACCATATATTTT
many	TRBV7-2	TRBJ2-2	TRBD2	CASSPTSANTGELFF	TGTGCCAGCAGCCCGACTAGCGCGAACACCGGGGAGCTGTTTTTT
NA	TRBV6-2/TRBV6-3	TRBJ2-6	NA	CASSHWNSGANVLTF	TGTGCCAGCAGCCACTGGAACTCTGGGGCCAACGTCCTGACTTTC
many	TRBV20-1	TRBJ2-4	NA	CSASLAGKDIQYF	TGCAGTGCTAGTTTGGCAGGGAAGGACATTCAGTACTTC
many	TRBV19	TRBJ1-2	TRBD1	CASKSTTGGFGYTF	TGTGCCAGTAAATCCACGACAGGGGGGTTTGGCTACACCTTC
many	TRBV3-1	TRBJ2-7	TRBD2	CASSQERVGLAGVTYEQYF	TGTGCCAGCAGCCAAGAACGAGTAGGACTAGCGGGAGTGACCTACGAGCAGTACTTC
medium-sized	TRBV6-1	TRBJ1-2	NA	CASSYYLRGNYGYTF	TGTGCCAGCAGTTATTACCTCAGGGGCAACTATGGCTACACCTTC
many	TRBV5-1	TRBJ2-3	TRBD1	CASSRSTGGSDTQYF	TGCGCCAGCAGCCGAAGTACAGGGGGCTCAGATACGCAGTATTTT
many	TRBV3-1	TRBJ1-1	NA	CASSPTVMNTEAFF	TGTGCCAGCAGCCCGACAGTAATGAACACTGAAGCTTTCTTT
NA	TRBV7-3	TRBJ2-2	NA	CASSTTPGVTWELFF	TGTGCCAGCAGCACCACCCCTGGGGTCACCTGGGAGCTGTTTTTT
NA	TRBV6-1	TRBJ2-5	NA	CASSPPQGGQETQYF	TGTGCCAGCAGTCCCCCGCAGGGGGGACAAGAGACCCAGTACTTC
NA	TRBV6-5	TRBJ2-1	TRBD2	CASSSGGAYNEQFF	TGTGCCAGCAGTTCGGGGGGGGCCTACAATGAGCAGTTCTTC
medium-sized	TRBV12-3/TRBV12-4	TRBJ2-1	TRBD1	CASRDSSSYNEQFF	TGTGCCAGTCGGGACAGCAGCTCCTACAATGAGCAGTTCTTC
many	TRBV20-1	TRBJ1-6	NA	CSARGPGGWNSPLHF	TGCAGTGCTAGAGGGCCCGGGGGCTGGAATTCACCCCTCCACTTT
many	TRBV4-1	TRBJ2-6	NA	CASSQKERLSGANVLTF	TGCGCCAGCAGCCAAAAAGAAAGACTCTCTGGGGCCAACGTCCTGACTTTC
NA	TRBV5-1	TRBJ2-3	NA	CASSYGASSTDTQYF	TGCGCCAGCAGCTACGGGGCCTCTAGCACAGATACGCAGTATTTT
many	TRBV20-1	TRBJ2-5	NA	CSAKKPGEETQYF	TGCAGTGCGAAAAAGCCAGGAGAAGAGACCCAGTACTTC
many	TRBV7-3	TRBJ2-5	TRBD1	CASSVGTGPQETQYF	TGTGCCAGCAGCGTCGGGACAGGGCCTCAAGAGACCCAGTACTTC
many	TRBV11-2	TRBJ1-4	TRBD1	CASSFTGEWRATNEKLFF	TGTGCCAGCAGCTTTACAGGGGAGTGGAGGGCAACTAATGAAAAACTGTTTTTT
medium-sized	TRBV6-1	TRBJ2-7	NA	CASSEEVGGPYEQYF	TGTGCCAGCAGTGAGGAGGTGGGAGGCCCCTACGAGCAGTACTTC
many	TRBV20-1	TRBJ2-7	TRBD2	CSAKPGASGSLSYEQYF	TGCAGTGCTAAACCTGGAGCTAGCGGCTCACTATCCTACGAGCAGTACTTC
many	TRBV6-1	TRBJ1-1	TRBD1	CASSVLGTGNTEAFF	TGTGCCAGCAGTGTTTTGGGGACAGGGAACACTGAAGCTTTCTTT
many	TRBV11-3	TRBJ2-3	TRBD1	CASSVGTGVLDTQYF	TGTGCCAGCAGCGTTGGGACAGGGGTGCTGGATACGCAGTATTTT
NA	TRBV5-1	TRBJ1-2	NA	CASSLFSETRSHGYTF	TGCGCCAGCAGCTTGTTTTCAGAGACCCGAAGCCATGGCTACACCTTC
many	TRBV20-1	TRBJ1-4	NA	CSVQGATNEKLFF	TGCAGTGTTCAGGGAGCAACTAATGAAAAACTGTTTTTT
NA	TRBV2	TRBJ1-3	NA	CASSLWSGNTIYF	TGTGCCAGCAGTCTGTGGTCTGGAAACACCATATATTTT
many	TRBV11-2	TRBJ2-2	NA	CASSFSGPNTGELFF	TGTGCCAGCAGCTTCTCCGGGCCGAACACCGGGGAGCTGTTTTTT
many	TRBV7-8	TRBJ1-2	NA	CASSSGVGESYGYTF	TGTGCCAGCAGCTCCGGGGTGGGGGAAAGCTATGGCTACACCTTC
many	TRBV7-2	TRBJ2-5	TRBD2	CASSFGLAGVIQETQYF	TGTGCCAGCAGCTTCGGGCTAGCGGGAGTAATTCAAGAGACCCAGTACTTC
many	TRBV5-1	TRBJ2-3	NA	CASSLVRGRTDTQYF	TGCGCCAGCAGCTTGGTGCGGGGGCGCACAGATACGCAGTATTTT
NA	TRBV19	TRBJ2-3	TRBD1	CASSTNRDRATDTQYF	TGTGCCAGTAGTACGAACCGGGACAGGGCGACAGATACGCAGTATTTT